The clone carrying this TCR beta chain appeared once. Antigen specificity is unknown. The record originates from a study of OX40 agonist ivuxolimab in advanced cancers. Background on the study: Given to patients was ivuxolimab, an agonistic anti-OX40 (CD134) antibody.

Study-level findings and limits: Researchers did not determine the expanded peripheral T cells' antigen specificity.

This CDR3 region has 14 residues. V was trimmed by 2 bases and J by 6 bases, leaving 12 bases between them. The germline CDR1 and CDR2 sequences are ENHRY and SYGVKD. It was autoimmune disease history or systemic immunosuppression that excluded patients. The repertoire was sequenced with immunoSEQ multiplex PCR; TCRdb's copy has only in-frame clones and lacks some. The sample holds just over 30,000 clones, over 75% seen once. The rearrangement joins TRBV10-3 to TRBJ2-3; no reliable D call. The receptor comes from an adult with an advanced solid tumor such as melanoma, head and neck, liver or kidney cancer. The material was CD4+ or CD8+ T cells sorted from blood, obtained in a trial of the OX40 agonist ivuxolimab. CDR3 nucleotides: TGTGCCATCAGTGAGCGGGCAAGAAGGGATACGCAGTATTTT. This gives the protein CAISERARRDTQYF.